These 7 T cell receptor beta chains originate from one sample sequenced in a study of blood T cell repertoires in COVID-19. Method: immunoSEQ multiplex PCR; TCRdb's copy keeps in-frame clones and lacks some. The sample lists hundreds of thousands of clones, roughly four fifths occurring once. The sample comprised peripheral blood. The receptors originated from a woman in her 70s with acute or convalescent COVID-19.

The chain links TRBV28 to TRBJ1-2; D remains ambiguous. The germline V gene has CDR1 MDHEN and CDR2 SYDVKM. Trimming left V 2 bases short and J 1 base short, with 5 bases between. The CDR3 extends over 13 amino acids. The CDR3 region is CASSLRDNYGYTF. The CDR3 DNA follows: TGTGCCAGCAGTTTACGGGATAACTATGGCTACACCTTC.

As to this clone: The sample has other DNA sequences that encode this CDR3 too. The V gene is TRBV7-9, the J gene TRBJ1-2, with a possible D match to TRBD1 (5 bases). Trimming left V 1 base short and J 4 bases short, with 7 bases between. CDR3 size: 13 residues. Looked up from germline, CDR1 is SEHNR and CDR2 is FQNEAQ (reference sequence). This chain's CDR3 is CASSLVGAYGYTF. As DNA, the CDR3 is TGTGCCAGCAGCTTAGTTGGGGCCTATGGCTACACCTTC. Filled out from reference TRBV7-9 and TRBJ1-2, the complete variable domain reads DTGVSQNPRHKITKRGQNVTFRCDPISEHNRLYWYRQTLGQGPEFLTYFQNEAQLEKSRLLSDRFSAERPKGSFSTLEIQRTEQGDSAMYLCASSLVGAYGYTFGSGTRLTVV.

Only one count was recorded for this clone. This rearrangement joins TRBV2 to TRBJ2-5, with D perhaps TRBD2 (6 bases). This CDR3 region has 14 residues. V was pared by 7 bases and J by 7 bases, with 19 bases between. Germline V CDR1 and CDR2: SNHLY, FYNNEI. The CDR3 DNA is TGTGCCAGCATTCCCCGGACTAACACAGGGACCCAGTACTTC. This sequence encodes CASIPRTNTGTQYF.

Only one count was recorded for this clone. This CDR3 reads CASSQDGAGGAETQYF. CDR3 bases: TGTGCCAGCAGCCAAGACGGGGCAGGGGGCGCGGAGACCCAGTACTTC. The chain has TRBV9 and TRBJ2-5, with 8 bases lining up with TRBD1. This CDR3 contains 16 residues. V shed 4 bases, J shed 5 bases, and the junction held 13 bases outside the gene matches. Germline CDR1 reads SGDLS; CDR2 reads YYNGEE. The variable domain in full, with the rest retrieved from reference TRBV9 and TRBJ2-5, is DSGVTQTPKHLITATGQRVTLRCSPRSGDLSVYWYQQSLDQGLQFLIQYYNGEERAKGNILERFSAQQFPDLHSELNLSSLELGDSALYFCASSQDGAGGAETQYFGPGTRLLVL.

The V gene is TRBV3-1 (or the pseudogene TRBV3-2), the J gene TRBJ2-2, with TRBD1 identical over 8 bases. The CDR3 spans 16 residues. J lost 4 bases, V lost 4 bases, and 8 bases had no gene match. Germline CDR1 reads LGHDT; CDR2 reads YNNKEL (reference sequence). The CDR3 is CASSPSPGGSTGELFF. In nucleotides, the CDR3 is TGTGCCAGCAGCCCTTCTCCAGGGGGCAGCACCGGGGAGCTGTTTTTT.

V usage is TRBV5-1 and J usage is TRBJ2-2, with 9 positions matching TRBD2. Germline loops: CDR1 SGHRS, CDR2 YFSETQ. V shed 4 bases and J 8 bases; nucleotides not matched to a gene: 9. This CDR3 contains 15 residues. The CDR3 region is CASSVAGVFTGELFF. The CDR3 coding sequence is TGCGCCAGCAGCGTAGCGGGGGTCTTCACTGGGGAGCTGTTTTTT.

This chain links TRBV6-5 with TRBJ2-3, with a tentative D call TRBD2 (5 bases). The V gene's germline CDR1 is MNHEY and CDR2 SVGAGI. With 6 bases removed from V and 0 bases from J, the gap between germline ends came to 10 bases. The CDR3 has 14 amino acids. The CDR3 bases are TGTGCCAGCAGAATGGACTGGAGCACAGATACGCAGTATTTT. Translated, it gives CASRMDWSTDTQYF.